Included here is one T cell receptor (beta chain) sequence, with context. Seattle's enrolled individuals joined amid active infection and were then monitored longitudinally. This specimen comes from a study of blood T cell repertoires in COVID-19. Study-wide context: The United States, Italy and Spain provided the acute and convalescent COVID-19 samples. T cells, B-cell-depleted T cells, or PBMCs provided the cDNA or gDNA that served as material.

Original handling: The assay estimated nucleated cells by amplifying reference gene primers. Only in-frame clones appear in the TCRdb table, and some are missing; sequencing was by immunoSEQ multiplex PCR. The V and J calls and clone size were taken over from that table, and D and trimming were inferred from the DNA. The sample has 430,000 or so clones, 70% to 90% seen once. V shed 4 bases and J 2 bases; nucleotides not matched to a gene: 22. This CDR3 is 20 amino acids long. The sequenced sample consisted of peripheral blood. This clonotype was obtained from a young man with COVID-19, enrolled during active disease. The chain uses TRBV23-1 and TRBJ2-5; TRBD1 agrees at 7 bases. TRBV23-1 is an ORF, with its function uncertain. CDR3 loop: CASSRAGTEAVSPLQETQYF. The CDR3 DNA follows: TGCGCCAGCAGTCGGGCCGGGACAGAGGCGGTTTCTCCGCTTCAAGAGACCCAGTACTTC.